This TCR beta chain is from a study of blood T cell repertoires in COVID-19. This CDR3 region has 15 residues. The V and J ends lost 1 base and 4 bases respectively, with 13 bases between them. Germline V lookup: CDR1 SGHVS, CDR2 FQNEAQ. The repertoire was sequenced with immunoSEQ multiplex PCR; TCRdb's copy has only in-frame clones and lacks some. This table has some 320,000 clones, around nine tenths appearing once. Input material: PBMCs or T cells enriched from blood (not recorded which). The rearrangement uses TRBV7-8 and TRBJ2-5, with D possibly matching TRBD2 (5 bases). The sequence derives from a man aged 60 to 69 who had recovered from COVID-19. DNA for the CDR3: TGTGCCAGCAGCTTAGTCGTATCGGGGAGAGAGACCCAGTACTTC. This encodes CASSLVVSGRETQYF.